Below, 15 T cell receptor beta chains from the same sample are listed, as sequenced in a study of post-analysis software for immune sequencing data. Incorporated into the TCR beta cDNA libraries were unique molecular identifiers, which served to reduce PCR and sequencing biases. One entry per CDR3 protein, called by TCRdb with MiXCR from the PCR reads. Among hundreds of thousands of distinct CDR3 sequences listed, around 40% were seen once. Study findings and constraints: Included in a set of a handful of TRBV segments more frequent in patients than controls were TRBV5-6, TRBV5-1 and TRBV20-1.

Their antigens are not known. The sequenced sample consisted of blood. Receptor source: a girl between 5 and 17 years old with multiple sclerosis.

This clonotype was observed a few times. The chain has TRBV7-8 and TRBJ2-5, with 10 bases identical to TRBD2. Germline V CDR1 and CDR2: SGHVS, FQNEAQ. The CDR3 has 16 residues. Losses at the gene ends were 2 bases for V and 0 bases for J; bases not matched to a gene: 3. The CDR3 spells CASSLNSGRNQETQYF. CDR3 DNA: TGTGCCAGCAGCTTAAATAGCGGGAGGAACCAAGAGACCCAGTACTTC.

The chain is built from TRBV20-1 and TRBJ2-5; 9 nucleotides agree with TRBD1. TRBJ2-7 matches the DNA end more closely, so the J call is doubtful. CDR3 length: 14 amino acids. Germline CDR1 is DFQATT and CDR2 is SNEGSKA (reference sequence). As DNA, the CDR3 is TGCAGTGCTCTCCGGGACAGGGATCCCTACGAGCAGTACTTC. Protein: CSALRDRDPYEQYF.

The chain couples TRBV29-1 to TRBJ2-3; D call uncertain. V lost 6 bases, J lost 3 bases, and 10 bases lay in between. CDR3 length: 12 amino acids. Germline CDR1 and CDR2: SQVTM and ANQGSEA. The CDR3 coding sequence is TGCAGCGTGGGTATCCGAACAGATACGCAGTATTTT. It codes for CSVGIRTDTQYF.

This clonotype turned up a few times. The chain employs TRBV7-9 and TRBJ2-7, with TRBD2 matching 10 bases. V shed 7 bases, J shed 0 bases, and the junction held 3 bases outside the gene matches. Germline CDR1 and CDR2: SEHNR and FQNEAQ (reference sequence). CDR3 length: 14 residues. The CDR3 region is CASTSSGGSYEQYF. The CDR3 DNA is TGTGCCAGCACATCTAGCGGGGGCTCCTACGAGCAGTACTTC.

This clonotype has just one count. The chain combines TRBV4-2 with TRBJ2-7; 7 bases align to TRBD1. The CDR3 consists of 15 residues. The J segment lost 0 bases and the V segment lost 4 bases, leaving 6 bases of the junction unmatched. Germline V lookup: CDR1 LGHNA, CDR2 YNFKEQ. The CDR3 sequence is CASSPAGTASYEQYF. The CDR3 coding sequence is TGTGCCAGCAGCCCAGCCGGGACAGCCTCCTACGAGCAGTACTTC.

This clonotype was observed a handful of times. The chain links TRBV20-1 to TRBJ2-7; weak D call: TRBD1 (6 bases). The CDR3 covers 16 residues. The germline V and J ends were trimmed by 1 base and 2 bases, with 18 bases remaining between them. Germline CDR1 reads DFQATT; CDR2 reads SNEGSKA (reference sequence). The CDR3 bases are TGCAGTGCTAGAGGGGGACACGGAAACGCAGCCTACGAGCAGTACTTC. Its protein product is CSARGGHGNAAYEQYF.

The sample holds many counts of this clonotype. The chain recombines TRBV4-1 with TRBJ2-5; the D call may be TRBD1 or TRBD2 (5 bases each). Trimming removed 2 bases from V and 0 bases from J, with 13 bases in between. CDR3 length: 16 residues. CDR1 is MGHRA and CDR2 is YSYEKL in the germline V gene. This chain's CDR3 is CASSQLSPGHQETQYF. The CDR3 coding sequence is TGCGCCAGCAGCCAACTTTCCCCGGGACACCAAGAGACCCAGTACTTC.

The genes are TRBV29-1 and TRBJ2-1; 7 bases align to TRBD2. CDR1 and CDR2 (germline): SQVTM, ANQGSEA. With 7 bases clipped from V and 5 bases from J, the junction kept 11 bases outside the gene matches. The CDR3 is made up of 14 amino acids. CDR3 bases: TGCAGCGCAGAAGGGGACTATCCCAACAATGAGCAGTTCTTC. Amino acid sequence: CSAEGDYPNNEQFF.

This clonotype was found a few times. The chain uses TRBV20-1 and TRBJ1-1, with 9 bases identical to TRBD1. Germline V gives CDR1 DFQATT, CDR2 SNEGSKA (reference sequence). The CDR3 length is 18 residues. With V trimmed by 2 bases and J by 3 bases, 16 bases remained unmatched. The CDR3 DNA reads as TGCAGTGCTAGACCCGGAGGTGGACAGGGGCCTATATACACTGAAGCTTTCTTT. Protein: CSARPGGGQGPIYTEAFF.

The chain couples TRBV13 to TRBJ2-7; D remains unclear. Trimming cost V 1 base and J 4 bases, with 8 bases left between them. Germline V lookup: CDR1 PRHDT, CDR2 FYEKMQ (reference sequence). The CDR3 runs 13 residues. CDR3 in DNA: TGTGCCAGCAGCTTAGAAGGCAGGTACGAGCAGTACTTC. This codes for CASSLEGRYEQYF.

This chain joins TRBV6-2 or TRBV6-3 and TRBJ2-4, with a tentative D call TRBD2 (5 bases). The germline V gene encodes CDR1 MNHEY and CDR2 SVGEGT. The V and J ends lost 2 bases and 1 base respectively, with 21 bases between them. This CDR3 region has 19 residues. The CDR3 region is CASSYAKLGGGGAKNIQYF. For the CDR3, the DNA is TGTGCCAGCAGTTACGCCAAACTCGGTGGTGGCGGGGCCAAAAACATTCAGTACTTC.

This clonotype was seen a handful of times. The CDR3 nucleotides are TGTGCCAGCAGCCAAATGGGACATTACAATGAGCAGTTCTTC. Its protein is CASSQMGHYNEQFF. This sequence joins TRBV3-1 and TRBJ2-1, with TRBD1 as a possible D gene (6 bases). This CDR3 spans 14 amino acids. CDR1 LGHDT and CDR2 YNNKEL come from the germline V gene (reference sequence). Trimming took off 2 bases at V and 4 bases at J, with 9 bases between the two ends.

The chain carries TRBV4-3 and TRBJ2-3; D gene uncertain. CDR3 length: 16 residues. In germline, CDR1 is LGHNA, CDR2 YSLEER. The V gene lost 0 bases and the J gene lost 1 base, with 11 bases spanning the gap. CDR3 DNA: TGCGCCAGCAGCCAAGATCTACTAATTGGCACAGATACGCAGTATTTT. As protein: CASSQDLLIGTDTQYF.

This clonotype was seen more than once but under ten times. The CDR3 is CASSRGIREKLFF. Here the CDR3 DNA reads TGTGCCAGCAGCAGGGGGATTCGTGAAAAACTGTTTTTT. The genes are TRBV7-2 and TRBJ1-4, with a possible D match to TRBD1 (6 bases). The CDR3 contains 13 residues. The germline CDR1 and CDR2 sequences are SGHTA and FQGNSA. V was pared by 5 bases and J by 7 bases, with 11 bases between.

This rearrangement joins TRBV28 to TRBJ2-5; maybe TRBD1 (5 bases). V was trimmed by 6 bases and J by 5 bases, leaving 19 bases between them. CDR1 and CDR2 from the germline V gene are MDHEN and SYDVKM. The CDR3 is made up of 15 amino acids. This CDR3 reads CASSPAVGSGETQYF. The DNA for the CDR3 is TGTGCCAGCAGCCCTGCTGTCGGATCAGGGGAGACCCAGTACTTC.